Shown below are 14 T cell receptor beta chains from a single sample sequenced in a study of blood T cell repertoires in COVID-19. Some clones are missing from TCRdb's copy, which holds only in-frame ones; the method was immunoSEQ multiplex PCR. The sample lists 80,000 to 100,000 clones, under 85% occurring once. Input material: peripheral blood. Receptors originate from a man between 65 and 85 years old with acute or convalescent COVID-19.

The V gene is TRBV5-1, the J gene TRBJ2-7; the match to TRBD2 covers 13 bases. The germline V gene has CDR1 SGHRS and CDR2 YFSETQ. The CDR3 spans 16 residues. Trimming at V came to 6 bases and at J to 4 bases, leaving 10 bases not matched to a gene. CDR3 in amino acids: CASTLFGLAGDYEQYF. The CDR3 DNA follows: TGCGCCAGCACCCTGTTCGGACTAGCGGGAGATTACGAGCAGTACTTC.

The chain joins TRBV5-1 to TRBJ2-5, with D hard to call. Germline CDR1 reads SGHRS; CDR2 reads YFSETQ. Trimming pared 0 bases from V and 2 bases from J, leaving 8 bases between. The CDR3 length is 14 residues. CDR3: CASSLVAPQETQYF. The CDR3 bases are TGCGCCAGCAGCTTGGTGGCTCCTCAAGAGACCCAGTACTTC. Full variable domain (outside the CDR3, taken from reference TRBV5-1 and TRBJ2-5): KAGVTQTPRYLIKTRGQQVTLSCSPISGHRSVSWYQQTPGQGLQFLFEYFSETQRNKGNFPGRFSGRQFSNSRSEMNVSTLELGDSALYLCASSLVAPQETQYFGPGTRLLVL.

The table lists this clone with a few counts. The rearrangement uses TRBV28 and TRBJ2-3; 10 nucleotides line up with TRBD2. Unmatched junction bases numbered 8, after V lost 5 bases and J lost 3 bases. Germline V CDR1 and CDR2: MDHEN, SYDVKM. The CDR3 sequence is 16 residues long. CDR3 nucleotide sequence: TGTGCCAGCAGTGCATCTAGCGGGAGTGGAACAGATACGCAGTATTTT. It translates to CASSASSGSGTDTQYF.

This clone was seen just once. The chain links TRBV4-1 to TRBJ2-5; TRBD2 might be the D (5 bases). Germline loops: CDR1 MGHRA, CDR2 YSYEKL. The CDR3 runs to 13 residues. The V and J ends lost 4 bases and 5 bases respectively, with 11 bases between them. The CDR3 loop reads CASSPGPGETQYF. The CDR3 DNA reads as TGCGCCAGCAGCCCGGGCCCGGGGGAGACCCAGTACTTC.

This clone showed up many times. V and J are TRBV7-8 and TRBJ2-1; 9 nucleotides line up with TRBD1. This CDR3 has 15 residues. Germline assignment: CDR1 SGHVS and CDR2 FQNEAQ. Trimming took 5 bases from V and 2 from J; bases not matched to a gene: 4. This chain's CDR3 is CASSPGTGPYNEQFF. CDR3 nucleotide sequence: TGTGCCAGCAGCCCTGGGACAGGGCCCTACAATGAGCAGTTCTTC.

A few counts support this clone. V is TRBV24-1 and J is TRBJ2-5, with 9 bases matching TRBD1. V shed 3 bases and J 1 base; nucleotides not matched to a gene: 8. Germline CDR1 and CDR2: KGHDR and SFDVKD. This CDR3 contains 17 residues. CDR3: CATSDPYRGRAQETQYF. The CDR3 DNA sequence: TGTGCCACCAGTGATCCCTACAGGGGGCGCGCCCAAGAGACCCAGTACTTC.

V usage is TRBV28 and J usage is TRBJ2-7; 11 bases agree with TRBD2. With V trimmed by 8 bases and J by 1 base, 19 bases remained unmatched. This CDR3 comprises 19 residues. Germline V gene lookup returns CDR1 MDHEN and CDR2 SYDVKM. The CDR3: CASLRDIAGGGLGSYEQYF. CDR3 bases: TGTGCCAGCCTCAGGGATATAGCGGGAGGGGGTTTAGGGTCCTACGAGCAGTACTTC.

This sequence joins TRBV5-1 and TRBJ2-1, with 8 bases that match TRBD2. The CDR3 has 14 residues. V gave up 5 bases and J gave up 8 bases; unmatched junction bases: 9. CDR1 is SGHRS and CDR2 is YFSETQ in the germline V gene. CDR3 sequence: CASRLSGSGHEQFF. The CDR3 DNA sequence: TGCGCCAGCAGACTGAGCGGGAGTGGGCATGAGCAGTTCTTC.

This chain links TRBV6-5 with TRBJ2-1; D perhaps matches TRBD1 (6 bases). Germline V CDR1 and CDR2: MNHEY, SVGAGI. V lost 0 bases and J lost 1, with 10 bases in between. The CDR3 sequence is 16 residues long. The CDR3 DNA follows: TGTGCCAGCAGTTACTCTACCCAGGGGTCCTACAATGAGCAGTTCTTC. This codes for CASSYSTQGSYNEQFF.

The genes are TRBV7-2 and TRBJ2-3; the match to TRBD2 covers 13 bases. The CDR3 consists of 16 residues. The trim removed 5 bases at V and 8 bases at J, leaving 10 bases unmatched. CDR1 is SGHTA, CDR2 FQGNSA, per germline. CDR3 region: CASSPRTSGSRGTQYF. The CDR3 DNA sequence: TGTGCCAGCAGCCCTAGGACTAGCGGGAGCAGGGGTACGCAGTATTTT. Filled out from reference TRBV7-2 and TRBJ2-3, the complete variable domain reads GAGVSQSPSNKVTEKGKDVELRCDPISGHTALYWYRQSLGQGLEFLIYFQGNSAPDKSGLPSDRFSAERTGGSVSTLTIQRTQQEDSAVYLCASSPRTSGSRGTQYFGPGTRLTVL.

The chain links TRBV6-5 to TRBJ2-3; no clear D gene. The V end was cut by 10 bases, the J end by 0 bases, with 17 bases between. CDR3 length: 15 residues. Germline CDR1 MNHEY, CDR2 SVGAGI. The CDR3 DNA follows: TGTGCCACCCAGTGGGCCTTACAGAGCACAGATACGCAGTATTTT. Its protein product is CATQWALQSTDTQYF.

V usage is TRBV7-9 and J usage is TRBJ1-1, with D possibly TRBD1 on 6 matching bases. This CDR3 is built from 14 residues. Germline CDR1 reads SEHNR; CDR2 reads FQNEAQ (reference sequence). Trimming took off 6 bases at V and 1 base at J, with 12 bases between the two ends. CDR3 region: CASSPIQGNTEAFF. The DNA for the CDR3 is TGTGCCAGCAGTCCCATACAGGGGAACACTGAAGCTTTCTTT. Complete variable domain (other parts from reference TRBV7-9 and TRBJ1-1): DTGVSQNPRHKITKRGQNVTFRCDPISEHNRLYWYRQTLGQGPEFLTYFQNEAQLEKSRLLSDRFSAERPKGSFSTLEIQRTEQGDSAMYLCASSPIQGNTEAFFGQGTRLTVV.

The CDR3 DNA reads as TGCGCCAGCAGCCAAGCGGGGGGAAAACTGTTTTTT. Its protein product is CASSQAGGKLFF. The V and J genes are TRBV4-1 and TRBJ1-4, with D tentatively TRBD1 (5 bases). Looked up from germline, CDR1 is MGHRA and CDR2 is YSYEKL. Between the trimmed V and J ends, which lost 1 base and 10 bases, there was a span of 7 bases. CDR3 size: 12 residues.

The chain links TRBV10-3 to TRBJ1-6; D unclear. Germline V CDR1 and CDR2: ENHRY, SYGVKD. The V end was cut by 3 bases, the J end by 6 bases, with 6 bases between. The CDR3 totals 13 residues. CDR3 DNA: TGTGCCATCAGTGATGGCAGTAATTCACCCCTCCACTTT. Translated: CAISDGSNSPLHF.